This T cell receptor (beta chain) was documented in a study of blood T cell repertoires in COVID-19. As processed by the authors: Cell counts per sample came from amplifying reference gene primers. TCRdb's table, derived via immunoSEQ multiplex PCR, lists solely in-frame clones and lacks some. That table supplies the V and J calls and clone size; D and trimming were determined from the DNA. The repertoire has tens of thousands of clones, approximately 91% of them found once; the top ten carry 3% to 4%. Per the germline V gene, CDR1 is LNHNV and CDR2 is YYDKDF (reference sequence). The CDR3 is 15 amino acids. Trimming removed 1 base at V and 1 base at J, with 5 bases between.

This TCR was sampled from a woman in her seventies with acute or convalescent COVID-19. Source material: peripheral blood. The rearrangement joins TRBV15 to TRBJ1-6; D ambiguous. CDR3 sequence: CATSRVLSYNSPLHF. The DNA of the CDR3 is TGTGCCACCAGCAGAGTTTTATCCTATAATTCACCCCTCCACTTT. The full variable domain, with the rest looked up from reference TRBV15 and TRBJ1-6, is DAMVIQNPRYQVTQFGKPVTLSCSQTLNHNVMYWYQQKSSQAPKLLFHYYDKDFNNEADTPDNFQSRRPNTSFCFLDIRSPGLGDTAMYLCATSRVLSYNSPLHFGNGTRLTVT.